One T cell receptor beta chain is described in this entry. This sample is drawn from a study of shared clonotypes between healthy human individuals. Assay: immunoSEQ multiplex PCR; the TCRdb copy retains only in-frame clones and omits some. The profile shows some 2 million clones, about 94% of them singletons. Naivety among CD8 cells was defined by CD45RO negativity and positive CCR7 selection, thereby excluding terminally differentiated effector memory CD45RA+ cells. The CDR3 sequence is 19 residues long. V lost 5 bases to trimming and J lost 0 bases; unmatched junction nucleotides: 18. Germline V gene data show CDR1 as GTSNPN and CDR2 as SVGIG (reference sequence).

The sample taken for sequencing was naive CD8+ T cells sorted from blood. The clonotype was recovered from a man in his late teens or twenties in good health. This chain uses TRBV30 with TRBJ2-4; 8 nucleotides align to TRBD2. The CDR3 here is CAWSQVGLGSILAKNIQYF. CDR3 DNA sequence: TGTGCCTGGTCCCAGGTGGGACTAGGCAGTATTTTAGCCAAAAACATTCAGTACTTC.